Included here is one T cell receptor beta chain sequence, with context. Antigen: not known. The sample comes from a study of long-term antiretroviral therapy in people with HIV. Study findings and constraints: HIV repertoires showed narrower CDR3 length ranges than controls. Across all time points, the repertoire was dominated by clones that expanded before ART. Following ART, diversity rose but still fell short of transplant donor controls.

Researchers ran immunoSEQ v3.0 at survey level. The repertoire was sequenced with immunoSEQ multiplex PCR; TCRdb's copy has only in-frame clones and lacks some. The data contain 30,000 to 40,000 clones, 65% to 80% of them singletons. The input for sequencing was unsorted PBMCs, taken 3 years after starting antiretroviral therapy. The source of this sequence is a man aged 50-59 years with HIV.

The CDR3 loop is CAWNGVPYEKLFF. The CDR3 DNA follows: TGTGCCTGGAACGGAGTTCCTTATGAAAAACTGTTTTTT. The rearrangement joins TRBV30 to TRBJ1-4, with no clear D. There are 13 residues in the CDR3. Germline CDR1 GTSNPN, CDR2 SVGIG (reference sequence). V gave up 4 bases and J gave up 6 bases, with 12 bases separating them.